This T cell receptor beta chain was captured by sequencing in a study of vaccination and CD4 T cells after COVID-19. Study-level background: Every participant was given two doses of BNT162b2 or mRNA-1273 vaccine. Control cultures, each given a CEFX pool, an HIV-1 Nef pool, or no peptide, were included.

The germline V gene encodes CDR1 ENHRY and CDR2 SYGVKD. This CDR3 region has 16 residues. V gave up 5 bases and J gave up 2 bases; unmatched junction bases: 4. Cultured CD4+ T cell DNA underwent sequencing with the Oncomine TCR Beta short-read assay. TCRdb processed the PCR reads anew with MiXCR; each CDR3 protein has one entry. The data contain some 13,000 distinct CDR3 sequences, roughly 39% of them singletons. Details on this clonotype: As yet, its antigen is unknown.

This sample's treatment: roughly 10-day PBMC culture with coronavirus spike peptide pools or control peptides (ViraFEST assay). The sequenced material came from CD4+ T cells from blood, cultured in vitro. The receptor was isolated from a human donor who had recovered from COVID-19. V and J are TRBV10-3 and TRBJ2-1, with 12 positions matching TRBD2. The CDR3 DNA follows: TGTGCCATCAGTCCTAGCGGGGGGGCCCCCTACAATGAGCAGTTCTTC. Its protein product is CAISPSGGAPYNEQFF.